Described below is a single TCR beta chain sequence and its context. Its antigen remains unknown. The source of the thymus tissue was resections taken during corrective heart surgery. Samples came from healthy Finnish infants during open corrective cardiac surgery. The CDR3 extends over 15 amino acids. Germline CDR1 reads LNHNV; CDR2 reads YYDKDF (reference sequence). The ends lost 4 bases at V and 2 bases at J; junction bases unmatched: 8. The sample comes from a study of human thymus T cells. Whole-study results and caveats: Use of V and J genes seemed skewed within the thymic and blood repertoires. Highly overlapping thymic repertoires among unrelated individuals were reported in related research.

Sequencing was performed with immunoSEQ multiplex PCR; in TCRdb, only in-frame clones are kept and a portion is missing. The sample contains around 70,000 clones, 95% of which appear only once. This TCR was recovered from a girl under three years old with a congenital heart defect but otherwise immunologically healthy. Sequencing was carried out using thymus tissue. The rearrangement links TRBV15 to TRBJ2-7; 7 bases are a match to TRBD2. The CDR3 protein is CATSTGGTRAYEQYF. For the CDR3, the DNA is TGTGCCACCAGCACGGGGGGTACTAGGGCCTACGAGCAGTACTTC.